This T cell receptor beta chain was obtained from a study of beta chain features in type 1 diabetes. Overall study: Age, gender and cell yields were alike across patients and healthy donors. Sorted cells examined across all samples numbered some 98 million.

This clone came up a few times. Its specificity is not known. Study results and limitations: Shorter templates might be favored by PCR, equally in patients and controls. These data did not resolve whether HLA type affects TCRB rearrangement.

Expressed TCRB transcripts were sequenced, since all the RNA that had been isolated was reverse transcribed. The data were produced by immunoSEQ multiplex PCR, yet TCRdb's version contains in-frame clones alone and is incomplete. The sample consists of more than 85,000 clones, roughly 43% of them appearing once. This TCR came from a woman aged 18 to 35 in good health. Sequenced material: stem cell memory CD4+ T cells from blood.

The CDR3 loop is CASSPWTSGIYNEQFF. In nucleotides, the CDR3 is TGTGCCAGCAGCCCCTGGACTAGCGGGATATACAATGAGCAGTTCTTC. The chain joins TRBV7-8 to TRBJ2-1, with 12 bases matching TRBD2. Trimming at V came to 5 bases and at J to 4 bases, leaving 6 bases not matched to a gene. CDR1 and CDR2 (germline): SGHVS, FQNEAQ. CDR3 length equals 16 residues.